This TCR beta chain was identified during a study of Graves' ophthalmopathy and Graves' hyperthyroidism. General study points: Most thyroid clonotypes expanded beyond 0.001 frequency were also found in blood.

This clonotype was seen repeatedly, ten times or more. Its antigen is not identified. Hyperthyroidism cases were recent diagnoses of under 2 months' duration in people aged 18 to 65. Other autoimmune disease, uncontrolled infection, pregnancy and lactation led to exclusion. This CDR3 is built from 14 residues. Unmatched junction bases numbered 11, after V lost 8 bases and J lost 4 bases. Germline lookup yields CDR1 SNHLY and CDR2 FYNNEI. Amplifying from RNA transcripts, the study obtained TCR beta CDR3 regions. In the first round, RT-PCR was carried out with HTBI primers, and a multiplex PCR formed the second round. TCRdb processed the multiplex PCR reads anew with MiXCR; each CDR3 protein has one entry. The profile shows 450,000 to 600,000 distinct CDR3 sequences, about 35% of them singletons.

The V and J genes are TRBV2 and TRBJ2-7; 7 nucleotides agree with TRBD1. The source material was peripheral blood or thyroid tissue (not recorded which). This receptor was identified in an adult man with Graves' hyperthyroidism. CDR3 nucleotide sequence: TGTGCCAGCTTCGGATCCGGGACAGAGTACGAGCAGTACTTC. Protein: CASFGSGTEYEQYF.